The 18 T cell receptor beta chains below were found in one sample sequenced in a study of blood T cell repertoires in COVID-19. Libraries were prepared by immunoSEQ multiplex PCR; TCRdb keeps only in-frame clonotypes and omits some of them. Among 150,000 to 200,000 clones, roughly 83% were seen once, and the ten largest hold 11% to 15%. The specimen sequenced was peripheral blood. The source of these receptors is a man in his late teens or twenties with active or convalescent COVID-19.

The chain has TRBV12-3 or TRBV12-4 and TRBJ1-1; 7 bases line up with TRBD1. The CDR3 is made up of 13 amino acids. Unmatched junction bases numbered 3, after V lost 3 bases and J lost 5 bases. In nucleotides, the CDR3 is TGTGCCAGCAGTTTGAGGGGGCGAACTGAAGCTTTCTTT. Residues: CASSLRGRTEAFF.

The chain recombines TRBV27 with TRBJ2-3, with D tentatively TRBD2 (5 bases). Trimming removed 3 bases from V and 1 base from J, with 14 bases in between. The CDR3 runs 16 residues. Germline-derived CDR1 and CDR2 are MNHEY and SMNVEV (reference sequence). Written as DNA, the CDR3 is TGTGCCAGCAGTTTGCCGACGCAGGAGGGCACAGATACGCAGTATTTT. Its translation is CASSLPTQEGTDTQYF.

The chain is built from TRBV13 and TRBJ1-2; 8 bases map to TRBD1. Germline V gives CDR1 PRHDT, CDR2 FYEKMQ (reference sequence). V lost 5 bases, J lost 0 bases, and 11 bases stayed unmatched. This CDR3 is built from 17 residues. The CDR3 sequence: CASSPLRDRRSNYGYTF. CDR3 sequence (DNA): TGTGCCAGCAGCCCACTGCGGGACAGGCGATCTAACTATGGCTACACCTTC.

The chain employs TRBV6-1 and TRBJ1-1, with 8 bases matching TRBD1. Germline V gives CDR1 MNHNS, CDR2 SASEGT. The CDR3 totals 15 residues. J gave up 8 bases and V 5 bases, and 13 bases lay outside the gene matches. The CDR3 protein is CASSLAKTGVLEAFF. CDR3 nucleotide sequence: TGTGCCAGCAGTTTGGCTAAGACAGGGGTCCTCGAAGCTTTCTTT.

Many counts were recorded for this clone. The chain uses TRBV5-1 and TRBJ1-6; TRBD1 aligns across 12 bases. V was clipped by 3 bases and J by 1 base; unmatched bases: 8. Germline CDR1 is SGHRS and CDR2 is YFSETQ. The CDR3 totals 19 residues. The CDR3 sequence is CASSWSPGQGASYNSPLHF. For the CDR3, the DNA is TGCGCCAGCAGCTGGAGTCCGGGACAGGGGGCTTCCTATAATTCACCCCTCCACTTT.

The J gene is TRBJ1-3, the V gene TRBV12-3 or TRBV12-4; D is unresolved. The CDR3 is 13 amino acids. Trimming cost V 3 bases and J 2 bases, with 5 bases left between them. The CDR3 spells CASSLPAGNTIYF. The CDR3 region has the DNA TGTGCCAGCAGTTTGCCGGCTGGAAACACCATATATTTT.

The V call is TRBV2, the J call TRBJ2-5, with TRBD2 matching over 8 bases. The CDR3 is 14 residues long. Germline V gene data show CDR1 as SNHLY and CDR2 as FYNNEI. V lost 4 bases and J lost 4; bases outside the gene matches: 5. For the CDR3, the DNA is TGTGCCAGCAGTGTACGGCTAGCGGGAGAGACCCAGTACTTC. Translated: CASSVRLAGETQYF.

The chain joins TRBV18 to TRBJ2-2; 7 bases align to TRBD1. Germline trimming cut 6 bases from V and 6 bases from J; bases unmatched to any gene: 7. This CDR3 is built from 14 residues. In germline, CDR1 is KGHSH, CDR2 LQKENI. DNA of the CDR3: TGTGCCAGCTCGGCGACAGGGAATGCCGGGGAGCTGTTTTTT. It codes for CASSATGNAGELFF.

The chain carries TRBV6-1 and TRBJ1-2; TRBD1 matches 7 bases. This CDR3 comprises 14 residues. CDR1 MNHNS and CDR2 SASEGT come from the germline V gene. V shed 3 bases, J shed 4 bases, and the junction held 5 bases outside the gene matches. This chain's CDR3 is CASSDRQGPYGYTF. CDR3 nucleotides: TGTGCCAGCAGTGACCGACAGGGCCCCTATGGCTACACCTTC.

The chain uses TRBV18 and TRBJ1-1; D is undetermined. In germline, CDR1 is KGHSH, CDR2 LQKENI. The CDR3 extends over 13 amino acids. V lost 3 bases to trimming and J lost 7 bases, with 12 bases between them. CDR3 residues: CASSPTSDYEAFF. The CDR3 region has the DNA TGTGCCAGCTCACCCACGTCAGATTATGAAGCTTTCTTT.

The chain carries TRBV2 and TRBJ2-7; D ambiguous. The germline CDR1 and CDR2 sequences are SNHLY and FYNNEI. The CDR3 covers 11 residues. V shed 6 bases and J shed 5 bases, with 8 bases lying between them. CDR3 DNA: TGTGCCAGCAGGAAAACAGACGAGCAGTACTTC. Its translation is CASRKTDEQYF.

The chain combines TRBV28 with TRBJ1-5; D unresolved. V shed 5 bases and J shed 0 bases, with 11 bases lying between them. From germline, CDR1 is MDHEN and CDR2 SYDVKM. The CDR3 runs 15 residues. The CDR3, as DNA: TGTGCCAGCAGTCCCGACGGGAATAGCAATCAGCCCCAGCATTTT. This sequence encodes CASSPDGNSNQPQHF.

The gene calls are TRBV19 and TRBJ1-2; 7 bases map to TRBD1. Germline V gene data show CDR1 as LNHDA and CDR2 as SQIVND (reference sequence). The CDR3 runs 18 residues. V lost 1 base to trimming and J lost 2 bases; unmatched junction nucleotides: 13. CDR3 sequence (DNA): TGTGCCAGTAGTATAGCCCGAATAATTCCGGGACAGAACTATGGCTACACCTTC. This sequence encodes CASSIARIIPGQNYGYTF. The full variable domain, in which reference TRBV19 and TRBJ1-2 provide the parts outside the CDR3, is DGGITQSPKYLFRKEGQNVTLSCEQNLNHDAMYWYRQDPGQGLRLIYYSQIVNDFQKGDIAEGYSVSREKKESFPLTVTSAQKNPTAFYLCASSIARIIPGQNYGYTFGSGTRLTVV.

This rearrangement joins TRBV6-4 to TRBJ2-7; 8 nucleotides align to TRBD2. The V gene's germline CDR1 is MRHNA and CDR2 SNTAGT. This CDR3 has 16 amino acids. V gave up 6 bases and J gave up 5 bases; unmatched junction bases: 15. The CDR3 sequence is CASSRLAGSRSDEQYF. CDR3 DNA sequence: TGTGCCAGCAGCCGATTAGCGGGAAGCCGATCAGACGAGCAGTACTTC.

The chain links TRBV5-6 to TRBJ1-5; D is unresolved. Trimming took off 2 bases at V and 0 bases at J, with 12 bases between the two ends. CDR3 size: 16 residues. CDR1 SGHDT and CDR2 YYEEEE come from the germline V gene. CDR3 DNA sequence: TGTGCCAGCAGCTTCGTGGCCGGGAATAGCAATCAGCCCCAGCATTTT. It encodes CASSFVAGNSNQPQHF. Full variable domain (missing parts from reference TRBV5-6 and TRBJ1-5): DAGVTQSPTHLIKTRGQQVTLRCSPKSGHDTVSWYQQALGQGPQFIFQYYEEEERQRGNFPDRFSGHQFPNYSSELNVNALLLGDSALYLCASSFVAGNSNQPQHFGDGTRLSIL.

V gene TRBV7-2 combines with J gene TRBJ2-7, with D perhaps matching TRBD2 (6 bases). CDR1 and CDR2 (germline): SGHTA, FQGNSA. The CDR3 spans 16 residues. The V end was cut by 1 base, the J end by 7 bases, with 20 bases between. The CDR3 region is CASSLVLAGHGGEQYF. Here the CDR3 DNA reads TGTGCCAGCAGCTTAGTTTTGGCGGGCCACGGGGGTGAGCAGTACTTC.

The chain links TRBV18 to TRBJ2-1; TRBD2 matches at 11 bases. Germline V gene data show CDR1 as KGHSH and CDR2 as LQKENI. The CDR3 runs 16 residues. V was clipped by 5 bases and J by 9 bases; unmatched bases: 12. CDR3 nucleotides: TGTGCCAGCTCAGCCATGACTAGCGGGATCGGGCGTGAGCAGTTCTTC. Its protein is CASSAMTSGIGREQFF.

V usage is TRBV7-2 and J usage is TRBJ2-7; TRBD2 aligns across 10 bases. The J segment lost 4 bases and the V segment lost 3 bases, leaving 3 bases of the junction unmatched. The CDR3 contains 14 residues. CDR1 SGHTA and CDR2 FQGNSA come from the germline V gene. This chain's CDR3 is CASSFSGGKYEQYF. CDR3 in DNA: TGTGCCAGCAGCTTTAGCGGGGGGAAATACGAGCAGTACTTC.